This T cell receptor beta chain comes out of a study of T cell responses to AZD1222 COVID-19 vaccine. Study observations and caveats: Repertoire sampling was restricted to post-peak T cell response timepoints. Seropositivity was recorded at baseline in only five to seven AZD1222 recipients. Variant regions that are unmutated are reportedly the target of nearly half of spike-specific TCRs.

Sequencing was performed with immunoSEQ multiplex PCR; in TCRdb, only in-frame clones are kept and a portion is missing. The table lists 90,000 to 120,000 clones, approximately 90% of them singletons. In germline, CDR1 is LNHDA, CDR2 SQIVND (reference sequence). This CDR3 comprises 15 residues. Trimming at V came to 4 bases and at J to 4 bases, leaving 4 bases not matched to a gene. Note on this clone: Its antigen is undetermined.

Timing groups of about 4 and about 12 weeks for second doses were pooled. The sequence was collected from an adult who received the AZD1222 COVID-19 vaccine. The rearrangement links TRBV19 to TRBJ2-1; 10 nucleotides agree with TRBD2. Specimen: peripheral blood, collected 28 days after the second AZD1222 dose. CDR3 protein: CASSSTSGVYNEQFF. CDR3 DNA sequence: TGTGCCAGTAGTAGTACTAGCGGGGTATACAATGAGCAGTTCTTC.